This T cell receptor beta chain was profiled in a study of cytomegalovirus exposure and HLA in healthy donors. Study outcomes and limitations: It was about 150 TCR beta chains that were listed as cytomegalovirus-associated. About 87% or about 30% of the time was how often most TCR beta V segments were productive, according to an earlier analysis.

For this clone: Its target is unknown.

The PCR was carried out with 60 Vbeta primers and 13 Jbeta primers. Sequenced by immunoSEQ multiplex PCR; TCRdb stores in-frame clones only, minus some. The table lists 150,000 to 200,000 clones, about 75% of them singletons. The specimen was PBMCs. The TCR sequence derives from a woman in her 40s in good health and CMV-seropositive.

The CDR3 bases are TGTGCCAGCGTACGGACAGGGGATGAAAAACTGTTTTTT. Translating it yields CASVRTGDEKLFF. The rearrangement joins TRBV18 to TRBJ1-4, with 9 nucleotides matching TRBD1. V lost 8 bases and J lost 6; bases outside the gene matches: 4. In germline, CDR1 is KGHSH, CDR2 LQKENI. The CDR3 consists of 13 residues.